These T cell receptor beta chains were read from a single sample in a study of blood T cell repertoires in COVID-19. Assay used: immunoSEQ multiplex PCR; TCRdb lists only in-frame clones, some missing. The sample carries around 120,000 clones, roughly 90% recorded once. The sample taken for sequencing was peripheral blood. The receptors were gathered from a man aged 45 to 65 with active COVID-19. The CDR3 runs from the conserved cysteine through the conserved F or W. D genes are given only for firm matches. Clone size appears in some rows only: once, few, many, or a class for an expanded clone.

V	D	J	size	CDR3	DNA
TRBV30	TRBD1	TRBJ2-1	NA	CAWREYRGSNEQFF	TGTGCCTGGAGGGAATACAGGGGGAGTAATGAGCAGTTCTTC
TRBV20-1	TRBD2	TRBJ2-2	few	CSASAGGGTGELFF	TGCAGTGCTAGTGCGGGCGGGGGCACCGGGGAGCTGTTTTTT
TRBV30	NA	TRBJ2-2	NA	CAWSTGGHTGELFF	TGTGCCTGGAGCACTGGAGGGCACACCGGGGAGCTGTTTTTT
TRBV4-2	TRBD2	TRBJ2-1	NA	CASSHPGLAETSSYNEQFF	TGTGCCAGCAGCCATCCGGGACTAGCGGAAACTAGCTCCTACAATGAGCAGTTCTTC
TRBV18	TRBD1	TRBJ2-7	few	CASSMTGEGEQYF	TGTGCCAGCTCGATGACAGGGGAAGGGGAGCAGTACTTC
TRBV6-6	TRBD2	TRBJ2-1	few	CASSPRLAGGPSYNEQFF	TGTGCCAGCAGTCCCCGACTAGCGGGAGGGCCCTCGTACAATGAGCAGTTCTTC
TRBV11-2	NA	TRBJ2-1	NA	CASRVSGDNEQFF	TGTGCCAGCAGAGTTTCAGGGGACAATGAGCAGTTCTTC
TRBV9	TRBD2	TRBJ2-5	NA	CASSATSGGGVQETQYF	TGTGCCAGCAGCGCCACAAGCGGGGGGGGCGTCCAAGAGACCCAGTACTTC
TRBV7-9	NA	TRBJ2-4	once	CVRQVFLKNIQYF	TGTGTCAGACAGGTGTTCCTCAAAAACATTCAGTACTTC
TRBV7-7	NA	TRBJ2-5	NA	CASSFGLAGETQYF	TGTGCCAGCAGCTTCGGGCTAGCCGGGGAGACCCAGTACTTC
TRBV10-2	NA	TRBJ2-7	once	CASSESGQGGEQYF	TGCGCCAGCAGTGAGTCAGGTCAGGGGGGCGAGCAGTACTTC
TRBV7-2	NA	TRBJ2-2	once	CASSSTSNTGELFF	TGTGCCAGCAGCTCGACTAGTAACACCGGGGAGCTGTTTTTT
TRBV7-8	NA	TRBJ2-1	NA	CASRSQVGDEQFF	TGTGCCAGCAGGTCTCAGGTAGGCGATGAGCAGTTCTTC
TRBV20-1	NA	TRBJ2-3	NA	CSATGTDTQYF	TGCAGTGCAACAGGTACAGATACGCAGTATTTT
TRBV20-1	NA	TRBJ1-1	NA	CSARKTEEAFF	TGCAGTGCTAGGAAGACGGAGGAAGCTTTCTTT
TRBV6-1	NA	TRBJ2-2	NA	CASSEQRTNTGELFF	TGTGCCAGCAGTGAACAGCGGACGAACACCGGGGAGCTGTTTTTT
TRBV5-1	NA	TRBJ1-2	NA	CASSLLQGDNGYTF	TGCGCCAGCAGCCTCCTACAGGGTGACAATGGCTACACCTTC
TRBV15	NA	TRBJ1-5	NA	CATSRDDRGNQPQHF	TGTGCCACCAGCAGAGATGATAGGGGGAATCAGCCCCAGCATTTT
TRBV9	NA	TRBJ2-5	NA	CASSPRAQETQYF	TGTGCCAGCAGCCCGAGGGCCCAAGAGACCCAGTACTTC
TRBV3-1/TRBV3-2	NA	TRBJ1-3	NA	CASSQGGGGGNTIYF	TGTGCCAGCAGCCAAGGCGGAGGAGGTGGAAACACCATATATTTT
TRBV7-8	NA	TRBJ1-1	NA	CASSSPPDTEAFF	TGTGCCAGCAGCTCACCGCCAGACACTGAAGCTTTCTTT
TRBV12-3/TRBV12-4	TRBD1	TRBJ1-2	NA	CASGDRNNYGYTF	TGTGCCAGCGGGGACAGGAATAACTATGGCTACACCTTC
TRBV24-1	TRBD1	TRBJ1-2	NA	CATSDEGDRTNYGYTF	TGTGCCACCAGTGATGAGGGGGACAGAACTAACTATGGCTACACCTTC
TRBV28	TRBD1	TRBJ1-3	NA	CASSAQSGTGGGLRNTIYF	TGTGCCAGCAGTGCCCAGTCCGGGACAGGAGGGGGCTTACGGAACACCATATATTTT
TRBV24-1	TRBD2	TRBJ2-1	NA	CATSDAPSSGIYNEQFF	TGTGCCACCAGTGATGCGCCTTCTAGCGGGATTTACAATGAGCAGTTCTTC
TRBV9	TRBD2	TRBJ2-3	NA	CASSGKLAGGPSFTDTQYF	TGTGCCAGCAGCGGAAAACTAGCGGGGGGCCCGTCATTCACAGATACGCAGTATTTT
TRBV27	TRBD2	TRBJ2-1	NA	CASSQSGTSGGEQFF	TGTGCCAGCAGTCAATCCGGGACTAGCGGGGGTGAGCAGTTCTTC
TRBV5-4	TRBD1	TRBJ1-6	NA	CASSLTYGTGVNSPLHF	TGTGCCAGCAGCCTCACCTACGGGACAGGGGTGAATTCACCCCTCCACTTT
TRBV2	NA	TRBJ1-1	NA	CASSEERSGTEAFF	TGTGCCAGCAGTGAAGAGCGATCGGGCACTGAAGCTTTCTTT
TRBV5-6	NA	TRBJ1-4	NA	CASSRQGGYEKLFF	TGTGCCAGCAGCCGACAAGGAGGGTATGAAAAACTGTTTTTT
TRBV5-1	TRBD2	TRBJ2-5	NA	CASSRGDGPAQETQYF	TGCGCCAGCAGCCGGGGGGATGGCCCCGCACAAGAGACCCAGTACTTC